This T cell receptor (beta chain) was documented in a study of CD8+ T cells in alopecia areata. Germline V gene data show CDR1 as SGHDT and CDR2 as YYEEEE. The CDR3 has 15 amino acids. Trimming removed 0 bases from V and 2 bases from J, with 8 bases in between. Worth noting for this clone: The antigen is unknown.

As to treatment: oral pan-JAK inhibitor, 5-10 mg twice daily. General study results and limits: The link between baseline CD8+ expansion and response remains uncertain with one nonresponder.

Following extraction, RNA underwent reverse transcription to cDNA, which served as the sequencing template. Profiling relied on immunoSEQ multiplex PCR, and the TCRdb table lists in-frame clones only, not all of them. This sample yields 150,000 to 200,000 clones, of which over 55% are seen a single time; approximately 0.93% belongs to the top ten. This clonotype was sampled from a human donor with alopecia areata. The chain joins TRBV5-6 to TRBJ2-2; D is undetermined. Sequenced material: CD4+ T cells sorted from blood, taken at week 24, from a patient treated with tofacitinib. The CDR3, as DNA: TGTGCCAGCAGCTTGGTTCGGCACAACACCGGGGAGCTGTTTTTT. Protein product: CASSLVRHNTGELFF.